Each of the 32 T cell receptor beta chains below was sequenced from the same sample in a study of blood T cell repertoires in COVID-19. Repertoires were generated with immunoSEQ multiplex PCR, while TCRdb's copy carries only in-frame clones and drops some. The sample lists 90,000 to 120,000 clones, under 80% seen once, with 20% to 25% in the top ten. The sample consisted of peripheral blood. The source of these receptors is a man aged 65 to 79 with active or convalescent COVID-19.

The V and J genes are TRBV7-2 and TRBJ1-5; 7 bases fit TRBD1. Germline CDR1 and CDR2: SGHTA and FQGNSA. The CDR3 has 13 residues. V lost 5 bases, J lost 6 bases, and 4 bases stayed unmatched. The CDR3: CASSPGTAQPQHF. The CDR3 region has the DNA TGTGCCAGCAGCCCCGGGACAGCTCAGCCCCAGCATTTT.

This clone was seen more than once but under ten times. The rearrangement links TRBV5-4 to TRBJ1-2; D is unresolved. This CDR3 region has 12 residues. Trimming stripped 2 bases from V and 1 base from J, with 3 bases between. The germline V gene encodes CDR1 SGHNT and CDR2 YYREEE (reference sequence). CDR3 DNA: TGTGCCAGCAGCTTTAGTAACTATGGCTACACCTTC. Encoded protein: CASSFSNYGYTF.

The J gene is TRBJ2-5, the V gene TRBV28; D perhaps matches TRBD1 (5 bases). There are 15 residues in the CDR3. From germline, CDR1 is MDHEN and CDR2 SYDVKM. Trimming took off 7 bases at V and 5 bases at J, with 20 bases between the two ends. CDR3 nucleotide sequence: TGTGCCAGCAAAGGTGGTCAGGGTGGATGGGAGACCCAGTACTTC. Translated, it gives CASKGGQGGWETQYF.

The V call is TRBV5-1, the J call TRBJ1-1; 8 bases line up with TRBD1. Germline CDR1 SGHRS, CDR2 YFSETQ. Unmatched junction bases numbered 3, after V lost 4 bases and J lost 4 bases. The CDR3 has 13 residues. Here the CDR3 reads CASSQTGGTEAFF. Written as DNA, the CDR3 is TGCGCCAGCAGCCAAACAGGGGGCACTGAAGCTTTCTTT.

The genes are TRBV7-2 and TRBJ2-7; a weak D match, TRBD2 (6 bases). Trimming pared 5 bases from V and 6 bases from J, leaving 11 bases between. The V gene's germline CDR1 is SGHTA and CDR2 FQGNSA. The CDR3 runs to 12 residues. Written as DNA, the CDR3 is TGTGCCAGCAGCCACAAGGGAGGCGAGCAGTACTTC. Its protein is CASSHKGGEQYF.

This clone was detected only once. The rearrangement joins TRBV6-5 to TRBJ1-1, with a tentative D call TRBD1 (6 bases). The CDR3 contains 11 residues. Germline assignment: CDR1 MNHEY and CDR2 SVGAGI. CDR3 in amino acids: CAITGYTEAFF. The DNA of the CDR3 is TGTGCAATCACAGGGTACACTGAAGCTTTCTTT.

The DNA for the CDR3 is TGTGCCAGCAGCTCCGATAGCGGGATGAACAATGAGCAGTTCTTC. Protein: CASSSDSGMNNEQFF. This chain uses TRBV7-9 with TRBJ2-1; 8 bases match TRBD2. V trimming: 4 bases; J trimming: 5 bases; junction bases outside the gene matches: 7. CDR3 size: 15 residues. Germline CDR1 SEHNR, CDR2 FQNEAQ (reference sequence).

This chain uses TRBV5-1 with TRBJ1-1; D is uncertain. Germline V CDR1 and CDR2: SGHRS, YFSETQ. This CDR3 is built from 13 residues. V gave up 0 bases and J gave up 2 bases, with 5 bases separating them. In nucleotides, the CDR3 is TGCGCCAGCAGCTTGGTCCCAAACACTGAAGCTTTCTTT. It translates to CASSLVPNTEAFF. The full variable domain, its missing parts supplied by reference TRBV5-1 and TRBJ1-1, is KAGVTQTPRYLIKTRGQQVTLSCSPISGHRSVSWYQQTPGQGLQFLFEYFSETQRNKGNFPGRFSGRQFSNSRSEMNVSTLELGDSALYLCASSLVPNTEAFFGQGTRLTVV.

The genes are TRBV25-1 and TRBJ1-2; weak D call: TRBD1 (6 bases). The CDR3 covers 14 residues. V lost 3 bases to trimming and J lost 4 bases, with 12 bases between them. CDR1 is MGHDK, CDR2 SYGVNS, per germline. CDR3 loop: CASSDNRVGYGYTF. The CDR3 nucleotides are TGTGCCAGCAGTGATAACAGGGTAGGCTATGGCTACACCTTC.

The chain couples TRBV19 to TRBJ2-6, with D possibly TRBD2 on 6 matching bases. The germline gives CDR1 LNHDA, CDR2 SQIVND (reference sequence). The CDR3 has 18 amino acids. Between the trimmed V and J ends, which lost 1 base and 0 bases, there was a span of 13 bases. The DNA of the CDR3 is TGTGCCAGTAGTATAGGCGGACTACTAACCTCTGGGGCCAACGTCCTGACTTTC. It encodes CASSIGGLLTSGANVLTF.

The chain recombines TRBV6-6 with TRBJ1-2; a weak D match, TRBD1 (5 bases). The CDR3 totals 13 residues. The V and J ends lost 5 bases and 12 bases respectively, with 19 bases between them. Germline CDR1 MNHNY, CDR2 SVGAGI (reference sequence). CDR3 loop: CASSPPVPSGNTF. The CDR3 nucleotides are TGTGCCAGCAGTCCCCCCGTACCGTCAGGGAACACCTTC.

The chain employs TRBV30 and TRBJ2-7; D not certain. V lost 2 bases and J 3 bases, leaving 11 bases between the germline ends. CDR1 and CDR2 (germline): GTSNPN, SVGIG (reference sequence). The CDR3 is 13 amino acids. The CDR3 region is CAWSTNSGYEQYF. CDR3 in DNA: TGTGCCTGGAGTACTAATTCGGGCTACGAGCAGTACTTC.

V usage is TRBV30 and J usage is TRBJ1-2; a weak D match, TRBD1 (5 bases). This CDR3 contains 13 residues. V was trimmed by 0 bases and J by 6 bases, leaving 11 bases between them. Germline lookup yields CDR1 GTSNPN and CDR2 SVGIG (reference sequence). This CDR3 reads CAWSVAKGNGYTF. CDR3 bases: TGTGCCTGGAGTGTAGCTAAGGGGAATGGCTACACCTTC.

Notes on this clone: The same CDR3 is also encoded by other DNA sequences in this sample. The chain combines TRBV5-1 with TRBJ2-7, with a weak D call TRBD1 (6 bases). The germline CDR1 and CDR2 sequences are SGHRS and YFSETQ. This CDR3 region has 13 residues. The V and J ends lost 0 bases and 2 bases respectively, with 6 bases between them. This CDR3 reads CASSLDRAYEQYF. The CDR3 nucleotides read TGCGCCAGCAGCTTGGACAGGGCCTACGAGCAGTACTTC.

The chain employs TRBV5-1 and TRBJ2-3; possibly TRBD1 for D (6 bases). Deletions cut 1 base from V and 1 base from J, with 10 bases between. Germline-derived CDR1 and CDR2 are SGHRS and YFSETQ. The CDR3 totals 15 residues. The CDR3 DNA sequence: TGCGCCAGCAGCTTGTCAGGGGCGGGCACAGATACGCAGTATTTT. The encoded protein is CASSLSGAGTDTQYF. Based on the CDR3 plus reference TRBV5-1 and TRBJ2-3, the full variable domain is KAGVTQTPRYLIKTRGQQVTLSCSPISGHRSVSWYQQTPGQGLQFLFEYFSETQRNKGNFPGRFSGRQFSNSRSEMNVSTLELGDSALYLCASSLSGAGTDTQYFGPGTRLTVL.

This clone has just a few counts. The chain combines TRBV11-2 with TRBJ1-4; 10 bases are a match to TRBD1. This CDR3 is built from 15 residues. CDR1 SGHAT and CDR2 FQNNGV come from the germline V gene. Trimming cost V 5 bases and J 6 bases; bases outside gene matches: 6. The CDR3 loop is CASSGQTGGYEKLFF. The CDR3 bases are TGTGCCAGCAGCGGACAGACAGGGGGCTATGAAAAACTGTTTTTT.

The chain is built from TRBV3-1 (or the pseudogene TRBV3-2) and TRBJ2-5; D uncertain. CDR1 is LGHDT and CDR2 is YNNKEL in the germline V gene (reference sequence). The CDR3 spans 14 residues. V lost 4 bases, J lost 5 bases, and 14 bases lay in between. The CDR3 coding sequence is TGTGCCAGCAGCCCCCAGGTGGTTCGGGAGACCCAGTACTTC. This gives the protein CASSPQVVRETQYF.

The chain carries TRBV9 and TRBJ2-3; 7 positions match TRBD2. The CDR3 length is 15 residues. V lost 3 bases and J lost 1; bases outside the gene matches: 5. Germline V gene data show CDR1 as SGDLS and CDR2 as YYNGEE. The CDR3 loop reads CASSARLARTDTQYF. The DNA of the CDR3 is TGTGCCAGCAGCGCAAGACTAGCCCGCACAGATACGCAGTATTTT.

This clone was seen just once. The chain joins TRBV6-1 to TRBJ1-1; D uncertain. This CDR3 region has 16 residues. The germline CDR1 and CDR2 sequences are MNHNS and SASEGT. V lost 4 bases and J lost 0, with 15 bases in between. This chain's CDR3 is CASSARLPALNTEAFF. The CDR3 DNA is TGTGCCAGCAGTGCCCGACTGCCGGCCCTGAACACTGAAGCTTTCTTT.

V usage is TRBV11-2 and J usage is TRBJ1-1; 8 positions agree with TRBD1. With V trimmed by 4 bases and J by 4 bases, 2 bases remained unmatched. This CDR3 is 13 amino acids long. Germline values: CDR1 SGHAT, CDR2 FQNNGV. DNA for the CDR3: TGTGCCAGCAGCTATACAGGGGGCACTGAAGCTTTCTTT. Its protein product is CASSYTGGTEAFF. The variable domain in full, completed from reference TRBV11-2 and TRBJ1-1, reads EAGVAQSPRYKIIEKRQSVAFWCNPISGHATLYWYQQILGQGPKLLIQFQNNGVVDDSQLPKDRFSAERLKGVDSTLKIQPAKLEDSAVYLCASSYTGGTEAFFGQGTRLTVV.

The chain uses TRBV7-3 and TRBJ2-3; 9 positions match TRBD2. The CDR3 loop spans 15 amino acids. Germline lookup yields CDR1 SGHTA and CDR2 FQGTGA. J gave up 4 bases and V 1 base, and 3 bases lay outside the gene matches. CDR3 residues: CASSLSAGGADTQYF. CDR3 DNA: TGTGCCAGCAGCTTAAGCGCGGGAGGGGCAGATACGCAGTATTTT.

The chain uses TRBV2 and TRBJ1-2, with 12 bases aligning to TRBD1. Trimming took 3 bases from V and 7 from J; bases not matched to a gene: 9. The CDR3 spans 16 residues. Germline CDR1 and CDR2: SNHLY and FYNNEI. As DNA, the CDR3 is TGTGCCAGCAGTGACGTTTGGGGACAGGGGGCGTTTGGCTACACCTTC. It encodes CASSDVWGQGAFGYTF.

J is TRBJ2-1 and V is TRBV18, with 9 bases that match TRBD2. V dropped 3 bases and J dropped 7; count of bases not matched to a gene: 7. CDR1 and CDR2 from the germline V gene are KGHSH and LQKENI. The CDR3 sequence is 15 residues long. CDR3 DNA: TGTGCCAGCTCACCGAGGCGGGAGGGCCTGAATGAGCAGTTCTTC. This translates into CASSPRREGLNEQFF. The entire variable domain, with the rest obtained from reference TRBV18 and TRBJ2-1, is as follows: NAGVMQNPRHLVRRRGQEARLRCSPMKGHSHVYWYRQLPEEGLKFMVYLQKENIIDESGMPKERFSAEFPKEGPSILRIQQVVRGDSAAYFCASSPRREGLNEQFFGPGTRLTVL.

The V and J genes are TRBV5-1 and TRBJ2-3; D not resolved. Germline V gene data show CDR1 as SGHRS and CDR2 as YFSETQ. V lost 0 bases to trimming and J lost 2 bases, with 4 bases between them. This CDR3 region has 13 residues. The CDR3, as DNA: TGCGCCAGCAGCTTGGGACTCACAGATACGCAGTATTTT. Residues: CASSLGLTDTQYF.

The chain is built from TRBV5-1 and TRBJ2-5; 7 bases agree with TRBD2. Per the germline V gene, CDR1 is SGHRS and CDR2 is YFSETQ. V lost 0 bases and J lost 2; bases outside the gene matches: 7. The length of the CDR3 is 16 residues. CDR3 sequence: CASSLDQRGGQETQYF. DNA for the CDR3: TGCGCCAGCAGCTTGGATCAGCGGGGAGGACAAGAGACCCAGTACTTC.

This clone was found once. The CDR3 loop is CAIRGQGLDYGYTF. CDR3 nucleotides: TGTGCCATCAGAGGCCAGGGGTTGGACTATGGCTACACCTTC. This chain joins TRBV10-3 and TRBJ1-2; D might be TRBD1 (6 bases). The CDR3 contains 14 residues. Trimming shortened V by 6 bases and J by 3 bases, and 14 bases separated the two germline ends. Germline-derived CDR1 and CDR2 are ENHRY and SYGVKD.

CDR3 protein: CASSWDRGANTEAFF. The CDR3 DNA sequence: TGTGCCAGCAGCTGGGACAGGGGGGCGAACACTGAAGCTTTCTTT. V is TRBV11-2 and J is TRBJ1-1; 11 bases are shared with TRBD1. The V gene's germline CDR1 is SGHAT and CDR2 FQNNGV. With 4 bases clipped from V and 1 base from J, the junction kept 2 bases outside the gene matches. This CDR3 has 15 residues.

The chain couples TRBV29-1 to TRBJ2-1; 7 bases line up with TRBD1. This CDR3 region has 13 residues. Germline-derived CDR1 and CDR2 are SQVTM and ANQGSEA. After removal of 1 base from V and 6 bases from J, the junction contained 3 bases not matched to a gene. The chain's CDR3 is CSVEVGGGNEQFF. The CDR3 DNA follows: TGCAGCGTTGAAGTAGGGGGCGGCAATGAGCAGTTCTTC.

This rearrangement joins TRBV2 to TRBJ2-3; 10 nucleotides align to TRBD1. CDR3 length equals 14 residues. CDR1 is SNHLY, CDR2 FYNNEI, per germline. Trimming at V came to 7 bases and at J to 4 bases, leaving 5 bases not matched to a gene. The CDR3 DNA follows: TGTGCCAGCAAGGCGACAGGGGGCTCAGATACGCAGTATTTT. It encodes CASKATGGSDTQYF.

The V and J genes are TRBV5-1 and TRBJ2-3, with D uncertain. This CDR3 region has 14 residues. V was clipped by 1 base and J by 0 bases, with 6 bases between them. Germline lookup yields CDR1 SGHRS and CDR2 YFSETQ. The CDR3 DNA reads TGCGCCAGCAGCTTGTGGCTGAGCACAGATACGCAGTATTTT. Amino acid sequence: CASSLWLSTDTQYF.

This chain connects TRBV25-1 to TRBJ2-3; 8 bases are shared with TRBD1. The trim removed 4 bases at V and 4 bases at J, leaving 10 bases unmatched. The CDR3 extends over 16 amino acids. Germline V gene data show CDR1 as MGHDK and CDR2 as SYGVNS. In nucleotides, the CDR3 is TGTGCCAGCAGTGGCATGGGCAGGGGGCGGCCAGATACGCAGTATTTT. Translation: CASSGMGRGRPDTQYF. The complete variable domain, with remaining parts taken from reference TRBV25-1 and TRBJ2-3, reads EADIYQTPRYLVIGTGKKITLECSQTMGHDKMYWYQQDPGMELHLIHYSYGVNSTEKGDLSSESTVSRIRTEHFPLTLESARPSHTSQYLCASSGMGRGRPDTQYFGPGTRLTVL.

The V and J genes are TRBV5-1 and TRBJ2-7; 7 bases match TRBD1. V lost 3 bases and J lost 1; bases outside the gene matches: 10. The CDR3 has 16 residues. Germline CDR1 and CDR2: SGHRS and YFSETQ. CDR3 sequence: CASSSAAGRGSYEQYF. DNA for the CDR3: TGCGCCAGCAGCTCCGCCGCGGGCAGGGGGTCCTACGAGCAGTACTTC.